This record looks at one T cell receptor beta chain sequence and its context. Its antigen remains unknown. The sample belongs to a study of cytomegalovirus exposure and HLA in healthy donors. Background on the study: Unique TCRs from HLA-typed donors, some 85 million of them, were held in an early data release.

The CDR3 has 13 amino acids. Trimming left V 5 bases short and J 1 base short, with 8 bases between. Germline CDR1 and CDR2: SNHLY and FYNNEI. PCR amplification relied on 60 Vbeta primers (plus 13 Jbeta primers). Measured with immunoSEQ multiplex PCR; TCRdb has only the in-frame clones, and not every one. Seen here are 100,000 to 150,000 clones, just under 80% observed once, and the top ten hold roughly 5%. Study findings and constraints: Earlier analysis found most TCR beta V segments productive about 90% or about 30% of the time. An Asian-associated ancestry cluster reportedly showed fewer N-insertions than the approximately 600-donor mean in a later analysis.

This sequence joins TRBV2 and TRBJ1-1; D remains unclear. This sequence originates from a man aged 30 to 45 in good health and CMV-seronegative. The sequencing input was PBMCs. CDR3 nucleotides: TGTGCCAGCAGTTGGAGCCCGAACACTGAAGCTTTCTTT. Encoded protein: CASSWSPNTEAFF.